This T cell receptor (beta chain) was observed in a study of CD4+ T cells in melanoma (dated by TCRdb to between 2021 and 2022). Study-level background: Neoantigen-specific CD4+ T cells in human melanoma were what the study investigated.

Findings and caveats that apply to the study as a whole: Neoantigen-specific CD4+ T cells were reported to be correlated with the function of CD8+ T cells, macrophages and B cells. Neoantigen-specific CD4+ T cells in melanoma were reported to show diverse differentiation states.

Points on this clone: The target of this receptor is not known. Per-nucleotide qualities are absent, and no much larger clonotype sits a single base away.

Donors were patients with melanoma. Libraries came from the immunoSEQ multiplex PCR assay. TCRdb obtained this table from immuneACCESS and retained in-frame rearrangements with V and J assigned. These tables miss some clones; where compared with another copy, unresolved V genes account for less than half of the shortfall, and the remainder is unexplained. The sample includes 45,000 or so clones, with roughly nine tenths observed a single time. The top ten constitute over 9.5% of the sample. Between the V and J ends, shortened by 0 bases and 4 bases respectively, the junction contains 11 bases. The CDR3 measures 15 amino acids from cysteine to phenylalanine. Solely the CDR3 DNA is kept, with 45 bases framed from the first base. The germline V gene specifies SGHRS as CDR1 and YFSETQ as CDR2.

Material: peripheral blood. The sequence joins TRBV5-1 to TRBJ2-1; no confident D gene assignment can be made. This clonotype was sampled from a human donor with melanoma. The CDR3 protein sequence reads: CASSLEDQQYNEQFF. The sequenced DNA: TGCGCCAGCAGCTTGGAGGACCAACAATACAATGAGCAGTTCTTC.